The 12 T cell receptor beta chains below come from one sample, sequenced in a study of T cells in tumors after PD-1 blockade. Generated by immunoSEQ multiplex PCR, the TCRdb table keeps only in-frame clones and is missing some. Altogether about 16,000 clones are present, around 80% being singletons, with the ten largest covering roughly 20%. Sample: PBMCs, taken after anti-PD-1 treatment. The receptors stem from a human donor with basal cell carcinoma.

The V gene is TRBV5-6, the J gene TRBJ2-7; no clear D. V lost 0 bases and J 3 bases, leaving 10 bases between the germline ends. The germline CDR1 and CDR2 sequences are SGHDT and YYEEEE. The CDR3 has 14 amino acids. The CDR3 DNA follows: TGTGCCAGCAGCTTGGAGGGCGGCGGCTACGAGCAGTACTTC. Protein product: CASSLEGGGYEQYF.

The chain has TRBV6-1 and TRBJ1-4; D unclear. The germline gives CDR1 MNHNS, CDR2 SASEGT. CDR3 size: 15 residues. V shed 1 base and J shed 3 bases, with 9 bases lying between them. In DNA, the CDR3 is TGTGCCAGCAGTGAAGTCCCGGGGTCTAATGAAAAACTGTTTTTT. Its translation is CASSEVPGSNEKLFF.

The chain employs TRBV7-9 and TRBJ2-1; D is unclear. From germline, CDR1 is SEHNR and CDR2 FQNEAQ (reference sequence). The CDR3 consists of 15 residues. V lost 2 bases and J lost 5, with 13 bases in between. The CDR3 protein is CASSLRGGLNNEQFF. In DNA form, the CDR3 reads TGTGCCAGCAGCTTACGCGGCGGTTTAAACAATGAGCAGTTCTTC. The full variable domain, completed using reference TRBV7-9 and TRBJ2-1, is DTGVSQNPRHKITKRGQNVTFRCDPISEHNRLYWYRQTLGQGPEFLTYFQNEAQLEKSRLLSDRFSAERPKGSFSTLEIQRTEQGDSAMYLCASSLRGGLNNEQFFGPGTRLTVL.

V gene TRBV7-2 combines with J gene TRBJ2-1, with 9 bases identical to TRBD2. Trimming cost V 4 bases and J 2 bases; bases outside gene matches: 6. This CDR3 has 16 residues. Germline assignment: CDR1 SGHTA and CDR2 FQGNSA. The CDR3 DNA reads as TGTGCCAGCAGCTCGCCAGCGGGAGGCCCCTACAATGAGCAGTTCTTC. Protein: CASSSPAGGPYNEQFF. Together with reference TRBV7-2 and TRBJ2-1, the CDR3 gives the full variable domain: GAGVSQSPSNKVTEKGKDVELRCDPISGHTALYWYRQSLGQGLEFLIYFQGNSAPDKSGLPSDRFSAERTGGSVSTLTIQRTQQEDSAVYLCASSSPAGGPYNEQFFGPGTRLTVL.

The count of this clone is one. The V and J genes are TRBV19 and TRBJ1-4, with 9 bases aligning to TRBD1. CDR1 LNHDA and CDR2 SQIVND come from the germline V gene (reference sequence). V lost 8 bases and J lost 6; bases outside the gene matches: 10. The CDR3 runs 15 residues. CDR3 bases: TGTGCCAGTCGCGGGACAGGGCGGGCAGATGAAAAACTGTTTTTT. It is translated as CASRGTGRADEKLFF.

V gene TRBV12-5 combines with J gene TRBJ1-4; tentative D call: TRBD1 (6 bases). Germline loops: CDR1 LGHNT, CDR2 FRNRAP. Trimming removed 5 bases from V and 7 bases from J, with 8 bases in between. The CDR3 runs 12 residues. The CDR3 loop reads CASGRTVEKLFF. The CDR3 DNA follows: TGTGCTAGTGGTCGGACAGTTGAAAAACTGTTTTTT. Using reference TRBV12-5 and TRBJ1-4 for the parts outside the CDR3, the full variable domain is DARVTQTPRHKVTEMGQEVTMRCQPILGHNTVFWYRQTMMQGLELLAYFRNRAPLDDSGMPKDRFSAEMPDATLATLKIQPSEPRDSAVYFCASGRTVEKLFFGSGTQLSVL.

This chain links TRBV20-1 with TRBJ2-5, with 9 nucleotides matching TRBD1. Germline V CDR1 and CDR2: DFQATT, SNEGSKA (reference sequence). With 3 bases clipped from V and 2 bases from J, the junction kept 10 bases outside the gene matches. The CDR3 spans 16 residues. The CDR3 region is CSASDPRTGDQETQYF. CDR3 bases: TGCAGTGCTAGTGACCCTAGGACAGGGGATCAAGAGACCCAGTACTTC.

The chain uses TRBV6-2 or TRBV6-3 and TRBJ2-6, with a possible D match to TRBD2 (5 bases). V shed 4 bases and J shed 3 bases, with 10 bases lying between them. The CDR3 consists of 15 residues. Germline CDR1 MNHEY, CDR2 SVGEGT. The CDR3 nucleotides are TGTGCCAGCAGTTTCTCGGGGAGTGGGGCCAACGTCCTGACTTTC. Amino acid sequence: CASSFSGSGANVLTF.

The rearrangement joins TRBV6-5 to TRBJ2-4, with 9 bases matching TRBD2. Germline CDR1 MNHEY, CDR2 SVGAGI. Trimming removed 6 bases from V and 8 bases from J; junction bases left unmatched: 8. The CDR3 is made up of 14 amino acids. The CDR3 protein is CASRREGGLDIQYF. The CDR3 DNA reads as TGTGCCAGCAGGCGGGAGGGGGGCCTGGACATTCAGTACTTC.

The V call is TRBV30, the J call TRBJ2-2; 9 positions agree with TRBD1. This CDR3 has 14 residues. Germline trimming cut 8 bases from V and 4 bases from J; bases unmatched to any gene: 8. Germline CDR1 reads GTSNPN; CDR2 reads SVGIG (reference sequence). DNA of the CDR3: TGTGCCGGCAAAGACAGGGGGTTCACCGGGGAGCTGTTTTTT. Translation: CAGKDRGFTGELFF.

The V gene is TRBV28, the J gene TRBJ1-3; D is ambiguous. The V gene's germline CDR1 is MDHEN and CDR2 SYDVKM. The CDR3 sequence is 15 residues long. V was cut by 5 bases and J by 1 base, with 12 bases left in between. CDR3 loop: CASSSPGWSGNTIYF. CDR3 nucleotide sequence: TGTGCCAGCAGTAGCCCTGGATGGTCTGGAAACACCATATATTTT.

The sample holds one count of this clone. The rearrangement uses TRBV12-3 or TRBV12-4 and TRBJ2-1; 7 bases map to TRBD1. This CDR3 contains 13 residues. J was trimmed by 10 bases and V by 5 bases; bases with no gene match: 8. CDR3 DNA: TGTGCCAGCAGTGTAGACAGGGTTTGGGAGCAGTTCTTC. Protein: CASSVDRVWEQFF.